This T cell receptor (beta chain) was profiled in a study of memory CD4+ T cells and cytomegalovirus serostatus. Single viable CD3+CD4+CD8-CD45RO+ cells were sorted as the memory CD4+ T cells. Donors' CMV status reflects serum IgG against pp150, pp28, p38, p52. The CDR3 runs to 13 residues. Germline V gene lookup returns CDR1 MNHNS and CDR2 SASEGT. Sequenced by immunoSEQ multiplex PCR; TCRdb stores in-frame clones only, minus some. The repertoire consists of around 50,000 clones, with about 81% occurring once and the leading ten covering 0.8% to 1.2%. In the case of this clone: What it recognizes is unknown.

Whole-study results and caveats: Median bootstrapped AUC for CMV status was just under 0.97 originally, 0.9 to 0.93 US-trained.

The sample was memory CD4+ T cells from blood. The gene calls are TRBV6-1 and TRBJ2-7; 7 bases align to TRBD2. This sequence originates from an adult in good health and CMV-seronegative. CDR3 protein: CATAGERVYEQYF. The CDR3 nucleotides are TGTGCAACGGCGGGAGAAAGAGTTTACGAGCAGTACTTC.